This is a list of T cell receptor beta chains from one sample in a study of human T cells and chemical hapten exposure. TCRdb called the RACE reads again in MiXCR, with one record for every CDR3 protein. Altogether around 47,000 distinct CDR3 sequences are present, about 3.5% being singletons, with the ten largest covering 5.6%. Sequenced input: whole blood. Receptors were obtained from a human donor in good health. Some clones in this sample may be carry-over from other donors' samples. Both conserved end residues are part of each CDR3. A D gene is named only where the DNA matches it firmly. Not every row has a clone size; where given, it reads once, few, many or a size class.

>TRBJ1-3|TRBV6-5|TRBD1|many
CASTQGQLSGNTIYF
TGTGCCAGCACCCAGGGACAGCTCTCTGGAAACACCATATATTTT
>TRBJ2-1|TRBV2|TRBD1|many
CASSNDRGAYNEQFF
TGTGCCAGCAGTAACGACAGGGGGGCCTACAATGAGCAGTTCTTC
>TRBJ2-7|TRBV20-1|TRBD2|many
CSAAPAGGTEQYF
TGCAGTGCGGCGCCGGCGGGAGGCACCGAGCAGTACTTC
>TRBJ2-5|TRBV3-1|-|many
CASSQDPWTQYF
TGTGCCAGCAGCCAAGATCCGTGGACCCAGTACTTC
>TRBJ2-7|TRBV15|-|many
CATSRVKGAEQYF
TGTGCCACCAGCAGAGTTAAAGGAGCCGAGCAGTACTTC
>TRBJ1-1|TRBV18|TRBD1|few
CASSPPTGGYPNPEAFF
TGTGCCAGCTCACCACCGACAGGGGGCTACCCCAACCCTGAAGCTTTCTTT
>TRBJ2-3|TRBV4-1|-|-
CASRGGSTDTQYF
TGCGCCAGCAGGGGTGGCAGCACAGATACGCAGTATTTT
>TRBJ2-1|TRBV29-1|-|many
CSVATPNEQFF
TGCAGCGTTGCCACCCCCAATGAGCAGTTCTTC
>TRBJ1-1|TRBV30|TRBD1|-
CAWRAGQGTEAFF
TGTGCCTGGAGGGCGGGACAGGGGACTGAAGCTTTCTTT
>TRBJ2-2|TRBV7-9|TRBD1|many
CASSLVGRDRGRRTGELFF
TGTGCCAGCAGCTTAGTGGGCCGGGACAGGGGAAGGCGTACCGGGGAGCTGTTTTTT
>TRBJ1-1|TRBV5-1|-|many
CASMKDPNTEAFF
TGCGCCAGCATGAAGGACCCGAACACTGAAGCTTTCTTT
>TRBJ2-6|TRBV4-1|-|-
CASSQERSGANSGANVLTF
TGCGCCAGCAGCCAAGAAAGGTCAGGCGCCAACTCTGGGGCCAACGTCCTGACTTTC
>TRBJ2-1|TRBV12-3/TRBV12-4|TRBD2|many
CASSLRLAVLNEQFF
TGTGCCAGCAGTTTGAGGCTAGCGGTTCTCAATGAGCAGTTCTTC
>TRBJ2-7|TRBV11-2|TRBD2|many
CASSGLAGVGEQYF
TGTGCCAGCAGTGGACTAGCGGGAGTGGGAGAGCAGTACTTC
>TRBJ2-3|TRBV25-1|-|many
CATSTDTQYF
TGTGCCACCAGCACAGATACGCAGTATTTT
>TRBJ1-3|TRBV21-1|-|many
CASQGSAPTGNTIYF
TGTGCCAGCCAGGGGTCAGCTCCGACTGGAAACACCATATATTTT
>TRBJ2-1|TRBV9|TRBD1|many
CASSDGTDYNEQFF
TGTGCCAGCAGCGACGGGACAGACTACAATGAGCAGTTCTTC
>TRBJ2-7|TRBV7-9|-|many
CASSSLGGDPSYEQYF
TGTGCCAGCAGCTCCCTAGGGGGAGACCCCTCCTACGAGCAGTACTTC
>TRBJ1-2|TRBV18|TRBD1|few
CASSPPIGQGGYTF
TGTGCCAGCTCACCACCAATCGGACAGGGAGGCTACACCTTC
>TRBJ2-5|TRBV5-1|TRBD1|many
CASSLGTGGFQETQYF
TGCGCCAGCAGCTTAGGGACAGGGGGCTTTCAAGAGACCCAGTACTTC
>TRBJ2-3|TRBV6-5|-|many
CASSQGLGTDTQYF
TGTGCCAGCAGTCAAGGACTGGGGACAGATACGCAGTATTTT
>TRBJ1-6|TRBV12-3/TRBV12-4|-|many
CASSTRLAPLHF
TGTGCCAGCAGTACAAGACTGGCACCCCTCCACTTT
>TRBJ1-1|TRBV9|-|many
CASSPGVTTEAFF
TGTGCCAGCAGCCCAGGGGTGACGACTGAAGCTTTCTTT
>TRBJ2-3|TRBV9|-|many
CASSVASSTDTQYF
TGTGCCAGCAGCGTGGCCTCGTCCACAGATACGCAGTATTTT
>TRBJ2-3|TRBV29-1|TRBD2|-
CSVEVLAGGRDTQYF
TGCAGCGTTGAAGTCCTAGCGGGAGGTAGAGATACGCAGTATTTT